The rows below give T cell receptor beta chains drawn from one sample of a study of blood T cell repertoires in COVID-19. Some clones are missing from TCRdb's copy, which holds only in-frame ones; the method was immunoSEQ multiplex PCR. Among some 130,000 clones listed, about nine tenths were seen once. The sample comprised peripheral blood. These receptors were taken from a woman aged 65 to 85 with COVID-19, enrolled during active disease. CDR3s include the opening cysteine and the closing phenylalanine or tryptophan. The order of the fields is J gene, V gene, clone size, D gene, CDR3 DNA, CDR3 protein. A D gene is named only where the DNA matches it firmly. Not all rows give a size; the values are once, few, many and, for expanded clones, a class.

TRBJ2-3,TRBV6-4,.,TRBD2,TGTGCCAGCAGCGAGACTAGCGGGGGATCCGATACGCAGTATTTT,CASSETSGGSDTQYF
TRBJ2-5,TRBV5-4,.,.,TGTGCCAGCAGCCAAACAGGGATCGGAGAGACCCAGTACTTC,CASSQTGIGETQYF
TRBJ1-5,TRBV19,few,TRBD1,TGTGCCAGTAGTACAACCCCCACAGGGGGCCATCAGCCCCAGCATTTT,CASSTTPTGGHQPQHF
TRBJ1-2,TRBV7-9,.,.,TGTGCCAGCAGCTATAGATCAGGGTTCGATGGCTACACCTTC,CASSYRSGFDGYTF
TRBJ2-7,TRBV6-1,.,TRBD2,TGTGCCAGCAGTGAGGGACTAGCGCCCGACTACGAGCAGTACTTC,CASSEGLAPDYEQYF
TRBJ2-5,TRBV12-3/TRBV12-4,.,.,TGTGCCAGCAGGGAGGGGGCAGAGACCCAGTACTTC,CASREGAETQYF
TRBJ1-3,TRBV5-4,many,.,TGTGCCAGCAGCTTCGACATCTCTGGAAACACCATATATTTT,CASSFDISGNTIYF
TRBJ1-5,TRBV21-1,.,.,TGTGCCAGCAGCAAAGATTCTTGTCGCGGTCAGCCCCAGCATTTT,CASSKDSCRGQPQHF
TRBJ2-7,TRBV4-1,.,TRBD1,TGCGCCAGCAGCCAAGCACCGGGACAGGGCTACGAGCAGTACTTC,CASSQAPGQGYEQYF
TRBJ2-7,TRBV14,.,TRBD2,TGTGCCAGCAGCCAGGGACTAGCGGGCCTCTACGAGCAGTACTTC,CASSQGLAGLYEQYF
TRBJ1-5,TRBV7-9,.,TRBD1,TGTGCCAGCAGCCCCTCGGGACAGGGATATAGCAATCAGCCCCAGCATTTT,CASSPSGQGYSNQPQHF
TRBJ1-1,TRBV15,.,TRBD1,TGTGCCACCAGCAGAGGGGACAGGGGAGGGCCTGAAGCTTTCTTT,CATSRGDRGGPEAFF
TRBJ2-2,TRBV4-1,.,TRBD1,TGCGCCAGCAGCCAAGTATACAGGGGGGACACCGGGGAGCTGTTTTTT,CASSQVYRGDTGELFF
TRBJ1-2,TRBV6-1,once,.,TGTGCCAGCAGTGAACGCGGGGATTATGGCTACACCTTC,CASSERGDYGYTF
TRBJ1-3,TRBV20-1,few,TRBD1,TGCAGTGCAAGTGGGGACAGGGTATCTGGAAACACCATATATTTT,CSASGDRVSGNTIYF
TRBJ2-7,TRBV28,few,TRBD1,TGTGCCAGCAGTACCCGGGACAGAGTCTCCTACGAGCAGTACTTC,CASSTRDRVSYEQYF
TRBJ2-3,TRBV7-2,.,TRBD2,TGTGCCAGCAGTAGACTAGCGGGGGGAACGGTAGATACGCAGTATTTT,CASSRLAGGTVDTQYF
TRBJ1-1,TRBV30,.,.,TGTGCCTGGAGTGTTCAGGGGAACACTGAAGCTTTCTTT,CAWSVQGNTEAFF
TRBJ2-3,TRBV9,.,.,TGTGCCAGCAGCGTAGTAGCACTGACAGATACGCAGTATTTT,CASSVVALTDTQYF
TRBJ2-6,TRBV29-1,.,.,TGCAGCGTTGCACGGGTTCCCTCTGGGGCCAATGTCCTGACTTTC,CSVARVPSGANVLTF
TRBJ2-2,TRBV5-1,once,.,TGCGCCAGCAGCCGTACAGTGCCCGGGGAGCTGTTTTTT,CASSRTVPGELFF
TRBJ2-1,TRBV3-1/TRBV3-2,.,.,TGTGCCAGCAGCCAAGATTCGCGAGGGCCCTCCTACAATGAGCAGTTCTTC,CASSQDSRGPSYNEQFF
TRBJ1-1,TRBV18,.,.,TGTGCCAGCTCACCATCCCCCCAGATAAACACTGAAGCTTTCTTT,CASSPSPQINTEAFF
TRBJ2-1,TRBV6-4,few,TRBD2,TGTGCCAGCAGTGTTAGCGGGTTATACAATGAGCAGTTCTTC,CASSVSGLYNEQFF
TRBJ1-5,TRBV19,.,.,TGTGCCAGTAGAAGGGATCAGGGGAACAATCAGCCCCAGCATTTT,CASRRDQGNNQPQHF
TRBJ1-2,TRBV27,.,.,TGTGCCAGCAGCCGCAGGGATCAGAACTATGGCTACACCTTC,CASSRRDQNYGYTF
TRBJ1-6,TRBV27,.,.,TGTGCCAGCAGTTTATCTCACGTTCCGGGGGACAATTCACCCCTCCACTTT,CASSLSHVPGDNSPLHF
TRBJ2-3,TRBV5-1,.,.,TGCGCCAGCAGCTTGGGGCAGGGCCGCACAGATACGCAGTATTTT,CASSLGQGRTDTQYF
TRBJ2-2,TRBV6-4,.,.,TGTGCCAGCAGACCAGGGGTTGGGAACACCGGGGAGCTGTTTTTT,CASRPGVGNTGELFF
TRBJ2-5,TRBV2,.,TRBD2,TGTGCCAGCAATCCTGGACTAGCGGGGGGGACCCAGTACTTC,CASNPGLAGGTQYF
TRBJ1-3,TRBV7-9,.,.,TGTGCCAGCAGCTTTGGAGGGTTTGGAAACACCATATATTTT,CASSFGGFGNTIYF
TRBJ1-5,TRBV28,.,.,TGTGCCAGCAGTTGGAGGGGGGGGGATCAGCCCCAGCATTTT,CASSWRGGDQPQHF
TRBJ2-3,TRBV6-2/TRBV6-3,once,TRBD1,TGTGCCAGCAGCTTTCTAAGGGGGCTTGATACGCAGTATTTT,CASSFLRGLDTQYF
TRBJ1-2,TRBV30,.,.,TGTGCCTGGAGCGATACAGGGAACAGGGATGGCTACACCTTC,CAWSDTGNRDGYTF
TRBJ2-2,TRBV5-1,.,.,TGCGCCAGCAGCTTGGCAGGGTCGGACACCGGGGAGCTGTTTTTT,CASSLAGSDTGELFF
TRBJ1-2,TRBV24-1,.,.,TGTGCCACCGTACGGGGTTTCGGCTCCTATGGCTACACCTTC,CATVRGFGSYGYTF
TRBJ1-2,TRBV27,.,.,TGTGCCAGCGCATCGGGGGGCGTGAAAGGCTACACCTTC,CASASGGVKGYTF
TRBJ1-6,TRBV3-1/TRBV3-2,once,TRBD1,TGTGCCAGCAGCCAAGGGACAGGTCATTCACCCCTCCACTTT,CASSQGTGHSPLHF
TRBJ1-3,TRBV10-3,.,.,TGTGCCATCAGTGAGTCGGCAGGGGAGACTGGAAACACCATATATTTT,CAISESAGETGNTIYF
TRBJ1-5,TRBV6-5,.,TRBD1,TGTGCCAGCAGCCTAGGTACAGGGGCGGATCAGCCCCAGCATTTT,CASSLGTGADQPQHF
TRBJ2-5,TRBV9,.,TRBD2,TGTGCCAGCACTCTTACTAGCGGGGGTGGAGAGACCCAGTACTTC,CASTLTSGGGETQYF
TRBJ1-5,TRBV6-5,.,.,TGTGCCAGCAGCCGCGGGGCTAACTCGTATCAGCCCCAGCATTTT,CASSRGANSYQPQHF
TRBJ1-4,TRBV4-1,.,.,TGCGCCAGCAGCCAATCAGGGGTGGATGAAAAACTGTTTTTT,CASSQSGVDEKLFF
TRBJ2-5,TRBV24-1,.,.,TGTGCCACCAGTGACACGACAGGTAAAGAGACCCAGTACTTC,CATSDTTGKETQYF
TRBJ2-7,TRBV3-1/TRBV3-2,.,TRBD2,TGTGCCAGCAGCCATACGCTGCACCGGGACTATTCCTACGAGCAGTACTTC,CASSHTLHRDYSYEQYF
TRBJ1-1,TRBV11-2,.,.,TGTGCCAGCAGCTTAGATGGCAGGTCGAACACTGAAGCTTTCTTT,CASSLDGRSNTEAFF
TRBJ2-1,TRBV21-1,once,.,TGTGCCAGCAGCAAAGTCGCGACCGACAGTACCAATGAGCAGTTCTTC,CASSKVATDSTNEQFF
TRBJ2-7,TRBV5-1,.,.,TGCGCCAGCAGCTTGGCAGCAGGGGCCTCCTACGAGCAGTACTTC,CASSLAAGASYEQYF
TRBJ1-2,TRBV5-1,.,.,TGCGCCACTTCAGGGGACTATGGCTACACCTTC,CATSGDYGYTF
TRBJ2-1,TRBV29-1,.,TRBD1,TGCAGCGTCGGGACAGGGGTTGAGCAGTTCTTC,CSVGTGVEQFF
TRBJ1-2,TRBV10-3,.,TRBD1,TGTGCCAGAACACAGGGGGCGGGCTATGGCTACACCTTC,CARTQGAGYGYTF
TRBJ2-5,TRBV29-1,medium-sized,TRBD2,TGCCGCGTGGGGGGACCGGGGGGGGGAGAGACCCAGTACTTC,CRVGGPGGGETQYF
TRBJ1-1,TRBV10-2,.,.,TGCGCCAGCAGTATTGCTGAGTTTGGCACTGAAGCTTTCTTT,CASSIAEFGTEAFF